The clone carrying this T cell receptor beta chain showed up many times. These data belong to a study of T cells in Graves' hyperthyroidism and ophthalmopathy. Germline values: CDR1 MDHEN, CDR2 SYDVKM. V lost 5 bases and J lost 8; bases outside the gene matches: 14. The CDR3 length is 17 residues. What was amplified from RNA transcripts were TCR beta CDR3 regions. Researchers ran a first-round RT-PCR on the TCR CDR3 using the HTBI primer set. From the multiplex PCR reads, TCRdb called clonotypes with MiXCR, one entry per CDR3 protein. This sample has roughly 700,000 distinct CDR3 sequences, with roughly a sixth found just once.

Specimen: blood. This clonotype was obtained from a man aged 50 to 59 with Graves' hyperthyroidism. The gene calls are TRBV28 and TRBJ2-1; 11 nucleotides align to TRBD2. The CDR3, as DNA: TGTGCCAGCAGTGGGACTAGCGGTATCCCTTCCGTCTATGAGCAGTTCTTC. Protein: CASSGTSGIPSVYEQFF.